This record covers a single T cell receptor (beta chain). This specimen belongs to a study of shared clonotypes between healthy human individuals. Naive CD8 isolation took CD45RO-negative cells positively selected for CCR7 and excluded terminally differentiated effector memory CD45RA+ cells. Method: immunoSEQ multiplex PCR; TCRdb's copy keeps in-frame clones and lacks some. The sample lists around 2,000,000 clones, about 93% occurring once. The germline V and J ends were trimmed by 8 bases and 0 bases, with 7 bases remaining between them. CDR1 is SEHNR, CDR2 FQNEAQ, per germline (reference sequence). The CDR3 totals 13 residues.

The TCR originated in a man aged 18 to 30 in good health. Some clones in this sample may be carry-over from other donors' samples. Sequencing used naive CD8+ T cells from PBMCs. V usage is TRBV7-9 and J usage is TRBJ1-4; no clear D gene. As DNA, the CDR3 is TGTGCCAGCCTCGCCCCAACTAATGAAAAACTGTTTTTT. Translated, it gives CASLAPTNEKLFF.